This T cell receptor beta chain was found in a study of Graves' ophthalmopathy and Graves' hyperthyroidism. V was clipped by 8 bases and J by 3 bases, with 17 bases between them. The CDR3 totals 14 residues. This clonotype was detected ten times or more. Antigen specificity is unknown. The TCR beta CDR3 regions underwent amplification from RNA transcripts. Investigators did first-round RT-PCR with HTBI primers, then second-round multiplex PCR. A single record per CDR3 protein comes from TCRdb applying MiXCR to the multiplex PCR reads. This sample has under 800,000 distinct CDR3 sequences; 20% to 25% occur once, and the top ten carry roughly 6.9%. Whole-study results and caveats: Blood contained most expanded thyroid clonotypes exceeding 0.001 frequency. It was with 65% to 71% sensitivity and almost 75% specificity that the model predicted ophthalmopathy progression. Between ophthalmopathy and stable hyperthyroidism, a 13-signature model drew a separation with nearly 90% sensitivity and 75% to 82% specificity.

The chain recombines TRBV12-3 or TRBV12-4 with TRBJ2-7, with TRBD1 as a possible D gene (5 bases). The receptor comes from a woman aged 18-29 years with stable Graves' hyperthyroidism. Some clones in this sample may be carry-over from other donors' samples. Sequences were obtained from peripheral blood. CDR3 sequence (DNA): TGTGCCAGCGGCCGAGGAACAGGACACTACGAGCAGTACTTC. It is translated as CASGRGTGHYEQYF.